Included here is one T cell receptor beta chain sequence, with context. What it binds is not known. Vbeta (60) and Jbeta (13) primers were used in the PCR. Repertoires were generated with immunoSEQ multiplex PCR, while TCRdb's copy carries only in-frame clones and drops some. This table holds roughly 170,000 clones, around 80% found once. The sample is drawn from a study of cytomegalovirus exposure and HLA in healthy donors. At the level of the study: HLA-typed donors were the source of tens of millions of unique TCRs, which an early data release held.

Findings and limits, study-wide: Earlier analysis found most TCR beta V segments productive about 87% or about 30% of the time.

The sample consisted of PBMCs. The TCR was taken from a girl aged 2-9 years in good health and CMV-seropositive.

The CDR3 bases are TGTGCCAGCAGCCCACAGGGGGGTAGTCAGCCCCAGCATTTT. It encodes CASSPQGGSQPQHF. The gene calls are TRBV2 and TRBJ1-5; 8 bases are shared with TRBD1. With 6 bases clipped from V and 6 bases from J, the junction kept 7 bases outside the gene matches. Germline V gives CDR1 SNHLY, CDR2 FYNNEI. The CDR3 has 14 residues.